The entry that follows covers one TCR beta chain sequence. Its antigen is undetermined. CDR1 is ENHRY, CDR2 SYGVKD, per germline. V gave up 6 bases and J gave up 0 bases, with 12 bases separating them. CDR3 length equals 15 residues. This entry belongs to a study of Ad26.COV2.S vaccination and SARS-CoV-2 variants. About the study: Recipients of Ad26.COV2.S got it intramuscularly, once or twice 56 days apart.

Study-level results: Analyses that measured TCR breadth and depth may have underestimated total T cell responses. Placebo recipients trailed vaccine recipients in spike-specific TCR breadth.

Some clones are missing from TCRdb's copy, which holds only in-frame ones; the method was immunoSEQ multiplex PCR. Here the sample spans around 450,000 clones, 90% being singletons. As to treatment: 15 to 20 received Ad26.COV2.S at low or high dose, single or two shots; several received placebo; per-sample allocation not given. Specimen acquisition occurred on day 63 following the initial vaccine or placebo injection. Cohort 1b enrolled adults aged 18-55 years in Boston. The sample in question was peripheral blood, obtained in a trial of Ad26.COV2.S vaccine versus placebo. This TCR came from a person aged 18 to 59 who received the Ad26.COV2.S COVID-19 vaccine or a placebo. This chain joins TRBV10-3 and TRBJ1-5; no reliable D call. CDR3 region: CAISTGRDSNQPQHF. As DNA, the CDR3 is TGTGCCATCAGCACCGGCCGGGATAGCAATCAGCCCCAGCATTTT.